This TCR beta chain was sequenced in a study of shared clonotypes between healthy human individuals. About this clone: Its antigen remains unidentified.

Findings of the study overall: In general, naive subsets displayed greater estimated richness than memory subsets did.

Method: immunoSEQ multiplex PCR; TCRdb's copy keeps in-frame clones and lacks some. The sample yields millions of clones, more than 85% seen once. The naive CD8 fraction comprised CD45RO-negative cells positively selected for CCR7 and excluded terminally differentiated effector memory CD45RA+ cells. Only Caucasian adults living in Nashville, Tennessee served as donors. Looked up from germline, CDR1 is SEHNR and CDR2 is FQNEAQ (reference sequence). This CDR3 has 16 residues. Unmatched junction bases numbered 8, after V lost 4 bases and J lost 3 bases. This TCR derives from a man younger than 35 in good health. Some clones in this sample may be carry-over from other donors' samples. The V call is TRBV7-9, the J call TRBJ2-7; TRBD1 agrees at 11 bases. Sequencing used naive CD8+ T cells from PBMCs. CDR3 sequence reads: CASSSTGQGANYEQYF. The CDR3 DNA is TGTGCCAGCAGCTCAACCGGACAGGGGGCCAACTACGAGCAGTACTTC. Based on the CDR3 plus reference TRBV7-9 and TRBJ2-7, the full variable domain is DTGVSQNPRHKITKRGQNVTFRCDPISEHNRLYWYRQTLGQGPEFLTYFQNEAQLEKSRLLSDRFSAERPKGSFSTLEIQRTEQGDSAMYLCASSSTGQGANYEQYFGPGTRLTVT.